Only a few counts were recorded for the clone carrying this T cell receptor beta chain. Antigen specificity is unknown. These data originate in a study of blood T cells in healthy people across ages. Whole-study context: The capture of about one barcoded beta molecule per two T cells was achieved by template switching.

Findings and limits, study-wide: Versus aged donors, long-lived donors had higher diversity and more naive CD4+ cells.

Alongside a J-beta primer mix, a sample-barcoded 5' primer served in a second PCR lasting 7 to 11 cycles. Each cDNA molecule, via a template-switch adaptor with 12 random nucleotides, was tagged. TCRdb processed the 5' RACE reads anew with MiXCR; each CDR3 protein has one entry. The table has 630,000 or so distinct CDR3 sequences, approximately 30% seen once. Trimming took 2 bases from V and 8 from J, leaving 12 bases between them. CDR3 size: 14 residues. Germline V lookup: CDR1 MNHEY, CDR2 SVGAGI. Approximately 10 milliliters was the volume of peripheral blood drawn from each donor. Material for sequencing was blood. The TCR sequence derives from an elderly woman in good health. The V and J genes are TRBV6-5 and TRBJ1-4; a possible D gene is TRBD1 (6 bases). CDR3 protein: CASSYGGPREKLFF. CDR3 bases: TGTGCCAGCAGTTACGGGGGGCCGAGGGAAAAACTGTTTTTT.